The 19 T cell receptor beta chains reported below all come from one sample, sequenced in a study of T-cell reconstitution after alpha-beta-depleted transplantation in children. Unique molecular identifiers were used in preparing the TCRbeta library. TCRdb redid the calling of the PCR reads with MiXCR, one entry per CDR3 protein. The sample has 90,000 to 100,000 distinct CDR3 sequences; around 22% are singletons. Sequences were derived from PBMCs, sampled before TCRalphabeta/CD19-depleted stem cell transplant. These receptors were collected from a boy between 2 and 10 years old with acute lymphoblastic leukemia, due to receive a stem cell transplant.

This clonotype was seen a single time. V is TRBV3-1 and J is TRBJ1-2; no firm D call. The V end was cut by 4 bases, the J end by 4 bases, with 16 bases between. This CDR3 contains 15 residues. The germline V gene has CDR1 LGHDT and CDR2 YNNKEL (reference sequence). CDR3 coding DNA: TGTGCCAGCAGCCCTACCCGGGAACCTTCCTATGGCTACACCTTC. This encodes CASSPTREPSYGYTF.

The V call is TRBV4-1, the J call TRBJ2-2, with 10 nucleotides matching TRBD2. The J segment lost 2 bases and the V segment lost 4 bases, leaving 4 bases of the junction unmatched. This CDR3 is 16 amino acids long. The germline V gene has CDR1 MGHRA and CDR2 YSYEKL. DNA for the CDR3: TGCGCCAGCAGCCTCCGGACTAGCGGAAACACCGGGGAGCTGTTTTTT. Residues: CASSLRTSGNTGELFF.

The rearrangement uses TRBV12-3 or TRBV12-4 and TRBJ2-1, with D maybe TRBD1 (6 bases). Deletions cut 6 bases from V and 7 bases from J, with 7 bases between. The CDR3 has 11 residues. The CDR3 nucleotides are TGTGCCAGCAGCGACAGGAATGAGCAGTTCTTC. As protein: CASSDRNEQFF.

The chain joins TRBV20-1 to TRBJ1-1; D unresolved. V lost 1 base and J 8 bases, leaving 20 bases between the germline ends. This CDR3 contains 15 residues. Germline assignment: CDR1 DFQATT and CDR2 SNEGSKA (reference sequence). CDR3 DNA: TGCAGTGCTAGAGGGTTGGTTGACACCGCTAACGAAGCTTTCTTT. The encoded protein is CSARGLVDTANEAFF.

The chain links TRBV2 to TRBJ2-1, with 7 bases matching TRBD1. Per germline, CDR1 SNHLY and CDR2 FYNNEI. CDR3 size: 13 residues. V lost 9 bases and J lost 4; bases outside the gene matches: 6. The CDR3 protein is CASKDRLYNEQFF. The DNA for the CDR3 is TGTGCCAGTAAGGACAGGTTATACAATGAGCAGTTCTTC.

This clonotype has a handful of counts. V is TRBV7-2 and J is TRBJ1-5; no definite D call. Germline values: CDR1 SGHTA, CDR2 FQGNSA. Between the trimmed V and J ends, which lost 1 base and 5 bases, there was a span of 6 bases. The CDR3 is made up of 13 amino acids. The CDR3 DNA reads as TGTGCCAGCAGCTTAGTTCCCGATCAGCCCCAGCATTTT. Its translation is CASSLVPDQPQHF.

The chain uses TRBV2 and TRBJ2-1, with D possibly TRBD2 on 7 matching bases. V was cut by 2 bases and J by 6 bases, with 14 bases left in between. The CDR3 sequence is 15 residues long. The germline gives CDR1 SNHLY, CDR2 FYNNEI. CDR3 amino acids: CASSEQGTKGNEQFF. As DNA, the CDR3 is TGTGCCAGCAGTGAACAGGGGACTAAGGGCAATGAGCAGTTCTTC.

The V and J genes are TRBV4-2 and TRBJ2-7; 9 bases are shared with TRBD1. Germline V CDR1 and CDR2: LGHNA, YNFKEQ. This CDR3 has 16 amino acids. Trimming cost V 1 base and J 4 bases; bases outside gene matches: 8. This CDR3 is CASSQGPGQGSYEQYF. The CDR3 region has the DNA TGTGCCAGCAGCCAAGGACCGGGACAGGGCTCGTACGAGCAGTACTTC.

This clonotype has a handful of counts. The CDR3 sequence: CASSQDRGAHGDTQYF. For the CDR3, the DNA is TGTGCCAGCAGCCAAGACCGCGGAGCGCACGGAGATACGCAGTATTTT. This sequence joins TRBV4-2 and TRBJ2-3; no definite D call. Germline CDR1 reads LGHNA; CDR2 reads YNFKEQ. V gave up 0 bases and J gave up 5 bases, with 15 bases separating them. The CDR3 length is 16 residues.

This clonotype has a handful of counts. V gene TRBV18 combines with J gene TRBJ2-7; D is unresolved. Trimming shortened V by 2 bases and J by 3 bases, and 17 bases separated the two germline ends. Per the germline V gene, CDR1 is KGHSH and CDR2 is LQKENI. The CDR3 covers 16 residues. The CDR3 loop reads CASSPKLVLSHYEQYF. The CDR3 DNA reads TGTGCCAGCTCACCAAAGTTGGTACTTTCCCACTACGAGCAGTACTTC.

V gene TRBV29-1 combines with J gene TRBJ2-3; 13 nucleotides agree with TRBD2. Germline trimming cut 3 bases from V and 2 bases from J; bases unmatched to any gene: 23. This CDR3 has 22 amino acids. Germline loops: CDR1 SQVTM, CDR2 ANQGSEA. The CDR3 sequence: CSVDYIIPGLAGPGGHTDTQYF. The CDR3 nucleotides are TGCAGCGTTGATTACATCATACCGGGACTAGCGGGACCAGGGGGCCACACAGATACGCAGTATTTT.

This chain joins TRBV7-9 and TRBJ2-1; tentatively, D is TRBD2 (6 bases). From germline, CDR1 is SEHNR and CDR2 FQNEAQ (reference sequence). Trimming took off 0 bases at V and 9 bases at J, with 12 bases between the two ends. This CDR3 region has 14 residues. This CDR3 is CASSLAAGPVEQFF. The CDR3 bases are TGTGCCAGCAGCTTAGCGGCGGGACCGGTTGAGCAGTTCTTC.

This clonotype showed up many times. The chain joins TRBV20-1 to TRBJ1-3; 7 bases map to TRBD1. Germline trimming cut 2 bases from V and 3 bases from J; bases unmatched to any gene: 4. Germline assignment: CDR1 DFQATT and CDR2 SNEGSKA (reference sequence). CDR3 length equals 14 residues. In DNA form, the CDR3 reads TGCAGTGCTAGAAGCCAGGGGGTTGGAAACACCATATATTTT. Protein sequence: CSARSQGVGNTIYF.

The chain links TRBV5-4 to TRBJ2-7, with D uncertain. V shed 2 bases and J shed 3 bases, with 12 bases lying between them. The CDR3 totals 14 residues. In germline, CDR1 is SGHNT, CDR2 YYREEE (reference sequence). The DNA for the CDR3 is TGTGCCAGCAGCTTAGGGTCGAGCTTCTACGAGCAGTACTTC. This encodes CASSLGSSFYEQYF.

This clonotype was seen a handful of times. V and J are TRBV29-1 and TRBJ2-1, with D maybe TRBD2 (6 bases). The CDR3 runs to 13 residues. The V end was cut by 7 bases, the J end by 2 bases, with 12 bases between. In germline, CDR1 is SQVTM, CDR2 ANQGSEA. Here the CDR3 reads CSGGEVPYNEQFF. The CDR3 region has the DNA TGCAGCGGGGGGGAAGTACCCTACAATGAGCAGTTCTTC.

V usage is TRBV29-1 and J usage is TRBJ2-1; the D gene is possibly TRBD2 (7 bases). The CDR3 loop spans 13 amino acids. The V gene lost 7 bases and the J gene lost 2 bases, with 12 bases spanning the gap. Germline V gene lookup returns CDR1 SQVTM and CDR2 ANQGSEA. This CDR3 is CSGGGGAYNEQFF. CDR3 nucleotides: TGCAGCGGCGGGGGCGGGGCCTACAATGAGCAGTTCTTC.

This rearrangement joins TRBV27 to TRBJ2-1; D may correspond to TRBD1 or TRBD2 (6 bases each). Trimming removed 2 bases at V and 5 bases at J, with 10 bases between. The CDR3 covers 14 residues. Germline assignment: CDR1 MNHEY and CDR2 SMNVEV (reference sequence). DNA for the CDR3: TGTGCCAGCAGTTTAGACGGGGGCCACAATGAGCAGTTCTTC. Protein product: CASSLDGGHNEQFF.

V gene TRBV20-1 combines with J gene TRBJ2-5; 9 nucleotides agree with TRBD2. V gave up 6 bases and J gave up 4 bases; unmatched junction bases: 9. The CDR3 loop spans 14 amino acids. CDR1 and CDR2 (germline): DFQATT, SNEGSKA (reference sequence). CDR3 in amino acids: CSASPYSGGETQYF. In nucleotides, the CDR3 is TGCAGTGCCAGTCCCTATAGCGGGGGAGAGACCCAGTACTTC.

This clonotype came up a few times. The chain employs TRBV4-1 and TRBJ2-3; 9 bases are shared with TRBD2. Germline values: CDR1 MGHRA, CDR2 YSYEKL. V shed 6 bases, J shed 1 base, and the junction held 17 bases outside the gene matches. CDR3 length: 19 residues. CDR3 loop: CASRERLAEKVVGTDTQYF. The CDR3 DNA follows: TGCGCCAGCAGGGAAAGACTAGCGGAGAAGGTTGTGGGCACAGATACGCAGTATTTT.